This passage covers 6 T cell receptor beta chains from one sample sequenced in a study of OX40 agonist ivuxolimab in advanced cancers. Profiling relied on immunoSEQ multiplex PCR, and the TCRdb table lists in-frame clones only, not all of them. The data hold tens of thousands of clones, with roughly 84% observed a single time. The sequenced sample was CD4+ or CD8+ T cells sorted from blood, obtained in a trial of the OX40 agonist ivuxolimab. The source of these receptors is an adult with an advanced solid tumor such as melanoma, head and neck, liver or kidney cancer.

This CDR3 reads CASSLQGAGTYNEQFF. Here the CDR3 DNA reads TGTGCCAGCAGTTTACAGGGGGCAGGGACCTACAATGAGCAGTTCTTC. This rearrangement joins TRBV6-5 to TRBJ2-1; 9 bases are a match to TRBD1. Germline V lookup: CDR1 MNHEY, CDR2 SVGAGI. The trim removed 4 bases at V and 2 bases at J, leaving 6 bases unmatched. The CDR3 loop spans 16 amino acids.

The rearrangement joins TRBV19 to TRBJ1-1; 7 nucleotides match TRBD1. Per germline, CDR1 LNHDA and CDR2 SQIVND (reference sequence). The CDR3 consists of 13 residues. Trimming cost V 8 bases and J 0 bases; bases outside gene matches: 3. CDR3 in DNA: TGTGCCAGTGGGGACAGCATGAACACTGAAGCTTTCTTT. The encoded protein is CASGDSMNTEAFF.

This chain uses TRBV27 with TRBJ2-7; 7 bases map to TRBD1. J lost 0 bases, V lost 2 bases, and 10 bases had no gene match. The germline V gene has CDR1 MNHEY and CDR2 SMNVEV (reference sequence). The CDR3 sequence is 17 residues long. Here the CDR3 DNA reads TGTGCCAGCAGTTTAGAGGGGGCAGGAGCCAGCTCCTACGAGCAGTACTTC. Translation: CASSLEGAGASSYEQYF.

This clone occurred once. The V gene is TRBV27, the J gene TRBJ1-5; 8 bases agree with TRBD1. The CDR3 length is 14 residues. V lost 2 bases to trimming and J lost 5 bases; unmatched junction nucleotides: 2. Looked up from germline, CDR1 is MNHEY and CDR2 is SMNVEV (reference sequence). The chain's CDR3 is CASSLQGADQPQHF. The CDR3 nucleotides are TGTGCCAGCAGTTTACAGGGGGCCGATCAGCCCCAGCATTTT.

V gene TRBV5-1 combines with J gene TRBJ2-3; a possible D gene is TRBD1 (6 bases). Germline-derived CDR1 and CDR2 are SGHRS and YFSETQ. V shed 1 base and J shed 5 bases, with 14 bases lying between them. CDR3 size: 15 residues. CDR3 loop: CASSLLGASVDTQYF. CDR3 DNA sequence: TGCGCCAGCAGCTTGCTGGGGGCAAGTGTAGATACGCAGTATTTT. Combining the CDR3 with reference TRBV5-1 and TRBJ2-3 gives the whole variable domain KAGVTQTPRYLIKTRGQQVTLSCSPISGHRSVSWYQQTPGQGLQFLFEYFSETQRNKGNFPGRFSGRQFSNSRSEMNVSTLELGDSALYLCASSLLGASVDTQYFGPGTRLTVL.

V is TRBV28 and J is TRBJ1-6; 8 bases are shared with TRBD1. Germline loops: CDR1 MDHEN, CDR2 SYDVKM. The CDR3 spans 15 residues. V shed 4 bases, J shed 10 bases, and the junction held 9 bases outside the gene matches. This CDR3 is CASSSPQGAGSPLHF. Here the CDR3 DNA reads TGTGCCAGCAGTTCCCCCCAGGGGGCTGGGTCACCCCTCCACTTT.